This T cell receptor (beta chain) derives from a study of control samples from healthy donors and cancer patients. Using immunoSEQ multiplex PCR, the repertoire was profiled, and TCRdb retains in-frame clones only, with some absent. The table lists 150,000 to 200,000 clones, around 94% of them singletons. The CDR3 has 15 amino acids. The V end lost 3 bases, the J end lost 6 bases, and 19 bases lay between the germline ends. CDR1 is DFQATT, CDR2 SNEGSKA, per germline (reference sequence). The V call is TRBV20-1, the J call TRBJ2-3; possibly TRBD1 or TRBD2 for D (6 bases each). Sequences were obtained from blood. The origin of this receptor is a young man in good health. CDR3 loop: CSASRGLAQGDTQYF. In DNA form, the CDR3 reads TGCAGTGCTAGTAGGGGACTGGCGCAGGGGGATACGCAGTATTTT.